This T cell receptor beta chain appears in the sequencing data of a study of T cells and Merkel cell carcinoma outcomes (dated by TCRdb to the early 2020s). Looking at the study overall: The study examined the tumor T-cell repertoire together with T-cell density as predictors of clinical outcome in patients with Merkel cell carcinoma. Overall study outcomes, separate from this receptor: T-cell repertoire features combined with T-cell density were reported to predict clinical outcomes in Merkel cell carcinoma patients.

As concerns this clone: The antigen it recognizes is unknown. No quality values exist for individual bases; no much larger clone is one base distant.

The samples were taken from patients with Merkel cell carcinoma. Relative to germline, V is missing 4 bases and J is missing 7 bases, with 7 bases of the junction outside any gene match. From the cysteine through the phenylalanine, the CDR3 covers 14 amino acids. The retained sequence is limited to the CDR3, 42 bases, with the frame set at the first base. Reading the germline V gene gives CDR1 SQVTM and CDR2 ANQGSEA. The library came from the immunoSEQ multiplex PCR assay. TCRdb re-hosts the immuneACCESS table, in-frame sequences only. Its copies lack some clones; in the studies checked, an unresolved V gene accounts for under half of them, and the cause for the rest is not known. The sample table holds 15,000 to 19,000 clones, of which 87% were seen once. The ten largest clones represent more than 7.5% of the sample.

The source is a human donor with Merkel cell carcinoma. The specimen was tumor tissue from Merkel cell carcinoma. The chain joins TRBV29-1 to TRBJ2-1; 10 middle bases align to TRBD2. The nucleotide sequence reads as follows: TGCAGCGTTGCAGCTAGCGGGAGTTTAAATGAGCAGTTCTTC. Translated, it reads CSVAASGSLNEQFF.